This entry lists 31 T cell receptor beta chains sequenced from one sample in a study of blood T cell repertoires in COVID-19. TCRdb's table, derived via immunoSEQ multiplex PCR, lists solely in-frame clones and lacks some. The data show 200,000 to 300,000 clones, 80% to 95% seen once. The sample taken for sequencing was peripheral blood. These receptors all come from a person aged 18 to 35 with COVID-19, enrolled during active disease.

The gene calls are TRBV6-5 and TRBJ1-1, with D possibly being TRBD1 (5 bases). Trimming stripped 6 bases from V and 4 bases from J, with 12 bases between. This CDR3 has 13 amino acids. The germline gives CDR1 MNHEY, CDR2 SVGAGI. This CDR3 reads CASRSLGRTEAFF. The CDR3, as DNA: TGTGCCAGCAGATCTTTGGGGCGCACTGAAGCTTTCTTT.

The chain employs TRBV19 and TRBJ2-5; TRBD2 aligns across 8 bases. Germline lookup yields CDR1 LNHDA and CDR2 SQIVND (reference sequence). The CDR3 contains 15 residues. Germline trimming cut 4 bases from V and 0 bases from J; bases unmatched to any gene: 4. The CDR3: CASSSVAGNQETQYF. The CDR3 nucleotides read TGTGCCAGTAGTAGTGTAGCGGGGAACCAAGAGACCCAGTACTTC.

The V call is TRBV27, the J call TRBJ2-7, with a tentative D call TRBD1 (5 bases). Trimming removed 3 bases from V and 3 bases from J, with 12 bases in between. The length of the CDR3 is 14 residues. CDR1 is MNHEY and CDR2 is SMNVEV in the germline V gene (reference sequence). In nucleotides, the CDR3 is TGTGCCAGCAGTTTTTTAGGGGCGAGCTACGAGCAGTACTTC. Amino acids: CASSFLGASYEQYF.

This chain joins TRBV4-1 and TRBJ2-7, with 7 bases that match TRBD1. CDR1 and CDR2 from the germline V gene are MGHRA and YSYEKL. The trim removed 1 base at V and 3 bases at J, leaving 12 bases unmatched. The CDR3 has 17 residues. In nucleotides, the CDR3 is TGCGCCAGCAGCCAAGGGTTAACTAGGGGGCCCAACTACGAGCAGTACTTC. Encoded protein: CASSQGLTRGPNYEQYF.

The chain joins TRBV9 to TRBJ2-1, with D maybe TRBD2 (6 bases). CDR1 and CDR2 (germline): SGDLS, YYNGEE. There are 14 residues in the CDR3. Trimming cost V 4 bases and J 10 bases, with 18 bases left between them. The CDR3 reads CASSPPTSDREQFF. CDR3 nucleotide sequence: TGTGCCAGCAGCCCCCCGACTAGTGATAGGGAGCAGTTCTTC.

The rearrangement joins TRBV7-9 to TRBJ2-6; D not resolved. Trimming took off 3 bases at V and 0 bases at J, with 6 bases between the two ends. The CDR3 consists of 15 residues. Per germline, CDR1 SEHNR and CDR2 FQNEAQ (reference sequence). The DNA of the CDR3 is TGTGCCAGCAGCTTCACCAGCTCTGGGGCCAACGTCCTGACTTTC. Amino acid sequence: CASSFTSSGANVLTF.

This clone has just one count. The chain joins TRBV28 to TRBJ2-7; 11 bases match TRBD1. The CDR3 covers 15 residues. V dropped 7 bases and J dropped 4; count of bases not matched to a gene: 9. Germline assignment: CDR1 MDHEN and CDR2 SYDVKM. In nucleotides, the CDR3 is TGTGCCAGCACCATTCCTGGACAGGGGGCATACGAGCAGTACTTC. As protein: CASTIPGQGAYEQYF.

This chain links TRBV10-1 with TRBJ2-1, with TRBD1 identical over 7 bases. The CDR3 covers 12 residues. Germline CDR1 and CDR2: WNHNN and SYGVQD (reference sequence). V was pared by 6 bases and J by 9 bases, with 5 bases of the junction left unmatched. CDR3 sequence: CASSPRQGEQFF. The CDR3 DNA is TGCGCCAGCAGCCCCAGACAGGGTGAGCAGTTCTTC.

The DNA of the CDR3 is TGTGCCAGCAGCTCGACAGGGATCGGGTATGGCTACACCTTC. Translating gives CASSSTGIGYGYTF. The genes are TRBV7-8 and TRBJ1-2, with 7 bases identical to TRBD1. The CDR3 loop spans 14 amino acids. After removal of 4 bases from V and 5 bases from J, the junction contained 7 bases not matched to a gene. Per the germline V gene, CDR1 is SGHVS and CDR2 is FQNEAQ.

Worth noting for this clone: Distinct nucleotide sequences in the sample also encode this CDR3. The CDR3 sequence: CASRRTVATNEKLFF. The CDR3 DNA follows: TGTGCCAGCAGAAGGACAGTTGCAACTAATGAAAAACTGTTTTTT. V usage is TRBV2 and J usage is TRBJ1-4, with a tentative D call TRBD1 (6 bases). Germline values: CDR1 SNHLY, CDR2 FYNNEI. V dropped 6 bases and J dropped 0 bases, with 11 bases sitting between them. The CDR3 has 15 amino acids.

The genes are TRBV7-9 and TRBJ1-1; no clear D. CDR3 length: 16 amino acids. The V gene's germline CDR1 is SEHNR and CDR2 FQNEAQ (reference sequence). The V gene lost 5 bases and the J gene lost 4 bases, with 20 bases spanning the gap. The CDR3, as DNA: TGTGCCAGCAGCCACCATGACATACCTTCCAGCACTGAAGCTTTCTTT. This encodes CASSHHDIPSSTEAFF.

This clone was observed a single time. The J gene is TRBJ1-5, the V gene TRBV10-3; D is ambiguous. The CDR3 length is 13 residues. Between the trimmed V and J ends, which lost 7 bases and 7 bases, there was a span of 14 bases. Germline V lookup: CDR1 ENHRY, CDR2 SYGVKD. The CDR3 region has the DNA TGTGCCATCACGAAGAATCTCGAGCAGCCCCAGCATTTT. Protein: CAITKNLEQPQHF.

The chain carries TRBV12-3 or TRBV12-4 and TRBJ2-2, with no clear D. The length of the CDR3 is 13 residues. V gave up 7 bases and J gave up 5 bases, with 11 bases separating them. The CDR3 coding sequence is TGTGCCAGCACCGAACGGGTGACCGGGGAGCTGTTTTTT. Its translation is CASTERVTGELFF.

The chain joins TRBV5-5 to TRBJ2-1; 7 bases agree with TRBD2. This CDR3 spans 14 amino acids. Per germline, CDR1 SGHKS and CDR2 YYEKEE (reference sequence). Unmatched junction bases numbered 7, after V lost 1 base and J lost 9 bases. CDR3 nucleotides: TGTGCCAGCAGCTTGTGGGGCGGGAGTGGTGAGCAGTTCTTC. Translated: CASSLWGGSGEQFF.

The CDR3 DNA sequence: TGCAGCGTCGCTGGACAGTTGCGCAACGAGCAGTACTTC. It specifies CSVAGQLRNEQYF. This chain links TRBV29-1 with TRBJ2-7; possibly TRBD1 for D (6 bases). Germline values: CDR1 SQVTM, CDR2 ANQGSEA. Deletions cut 6 bases from V and 5 bases from J, with 17 bases between. The CDR3 is made up of 13 amino acids.

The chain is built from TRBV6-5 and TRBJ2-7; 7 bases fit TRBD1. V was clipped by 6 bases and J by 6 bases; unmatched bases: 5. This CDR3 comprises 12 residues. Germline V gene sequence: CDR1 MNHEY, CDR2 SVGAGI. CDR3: CASSSTGSEQYF. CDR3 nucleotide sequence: TGTGCCAGCAGCTCGACAGGGAGCGAGCAGTACTTC.

CDR3 nucleotides: TGTGCCAGCAGTTTAACCAGGGTCGGCGATGGCTACACCTTC. Its protein is CASSLTRVGDGYTF. The rearrangement joins TRBV28 to TRBJ1-2; tentative D call: TRBD1 (5 bases). Trimming cost V 2 bases and J 6 bases, with 13 bases left between them. Germline V gene data show CDR1 as MDHEN and CDR2 as SYDVKM. This CDR3 has 14 residues.

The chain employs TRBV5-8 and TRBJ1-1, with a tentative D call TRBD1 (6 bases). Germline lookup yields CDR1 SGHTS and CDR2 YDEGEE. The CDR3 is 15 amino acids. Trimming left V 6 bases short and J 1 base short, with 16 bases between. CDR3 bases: TGTGCCAGCACCCTCAGGGGCCATACGAACACTGAAGCTTTCTTT. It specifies CASTLRGHTNTEAFF.

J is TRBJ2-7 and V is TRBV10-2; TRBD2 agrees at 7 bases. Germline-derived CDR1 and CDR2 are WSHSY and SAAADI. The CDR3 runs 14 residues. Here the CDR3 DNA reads TGCGCGGTGAGTACGGCGGGAGTGTCCTACGAGCAGTACTTC. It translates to CAVSTAGVSYEQYF.

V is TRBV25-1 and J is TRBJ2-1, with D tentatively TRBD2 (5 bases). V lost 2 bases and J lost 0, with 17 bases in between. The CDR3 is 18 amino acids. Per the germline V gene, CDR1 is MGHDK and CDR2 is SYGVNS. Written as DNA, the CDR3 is TGTGCCAGCAGTGAAGAAATCCCGAGGGAAAGCTCCTACAATGAGCAGTTCTTC. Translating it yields CASSEEIPRESSYNEQFF.

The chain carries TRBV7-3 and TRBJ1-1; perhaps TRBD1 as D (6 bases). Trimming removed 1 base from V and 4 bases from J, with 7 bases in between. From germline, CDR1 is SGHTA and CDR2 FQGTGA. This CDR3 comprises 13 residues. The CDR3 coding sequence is TGTGCCAGCAGCTTAAGGGGGCGCACTGAAGCTTTCTTT. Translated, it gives CASSLRGRTEAFF.

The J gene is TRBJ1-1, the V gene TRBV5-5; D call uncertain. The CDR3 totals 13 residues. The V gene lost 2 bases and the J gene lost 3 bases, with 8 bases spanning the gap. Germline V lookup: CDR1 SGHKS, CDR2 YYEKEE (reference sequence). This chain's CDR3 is CASSFRRDTEAFF. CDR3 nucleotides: TGTGCCAGCAGCTTCAGGAGGGACACTGAAGCTTTCTTT.

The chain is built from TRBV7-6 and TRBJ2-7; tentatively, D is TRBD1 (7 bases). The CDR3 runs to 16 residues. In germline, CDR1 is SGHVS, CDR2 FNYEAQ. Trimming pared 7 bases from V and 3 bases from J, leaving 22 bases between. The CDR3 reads CASILLGRDSLYEQYF. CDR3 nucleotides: TGTGCCAGCATCCTGCTGGGGCGGGACAGTCTCTACGAGCAGTACTTC. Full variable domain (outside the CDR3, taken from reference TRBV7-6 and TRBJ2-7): GAGVSQSPRYKVTKRGQDVALRCDPISGHVSLYWYRQALGQGPEFLTYFNYEAQQDKSGLPNDRFSAERPEGSISTLTIQRTEQRDSAMYRCASILLGRDSLYEQYFGPGTRLTVT.

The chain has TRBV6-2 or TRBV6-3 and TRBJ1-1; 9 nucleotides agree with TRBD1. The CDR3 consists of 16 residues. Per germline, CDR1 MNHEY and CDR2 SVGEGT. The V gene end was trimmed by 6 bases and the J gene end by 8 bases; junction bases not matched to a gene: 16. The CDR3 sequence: CASSPTGTGRIWEAFF. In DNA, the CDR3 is TGTGCCAGCAGCCCTACCGGGACAGGGAGAATTTGGGAAGCTTTCTTT.

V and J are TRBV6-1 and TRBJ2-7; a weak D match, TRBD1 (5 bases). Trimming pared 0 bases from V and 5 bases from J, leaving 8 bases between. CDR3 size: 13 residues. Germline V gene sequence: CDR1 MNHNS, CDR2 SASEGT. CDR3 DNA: TGTGCCAGCAGTGAAGCGCGCAGGGACGAGCAGTACTTC. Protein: CASSEARRDEQYF.

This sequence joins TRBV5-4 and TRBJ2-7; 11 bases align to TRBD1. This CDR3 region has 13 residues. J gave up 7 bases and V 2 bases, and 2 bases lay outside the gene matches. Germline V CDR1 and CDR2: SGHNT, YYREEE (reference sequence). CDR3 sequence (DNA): TGTGCCAGCAGCTTCGGGACAGGGGGAGAGCAGTACTTC. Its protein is CASSFGTGGEQYF.

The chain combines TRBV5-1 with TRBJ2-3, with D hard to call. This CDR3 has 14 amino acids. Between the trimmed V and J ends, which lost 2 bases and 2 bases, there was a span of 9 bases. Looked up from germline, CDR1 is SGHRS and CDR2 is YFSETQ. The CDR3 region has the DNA TGCGCCAGCAGCTTAGAGTCCCCCACAGATACGCAGTATTTT. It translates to CASSLESPTDTQYF.

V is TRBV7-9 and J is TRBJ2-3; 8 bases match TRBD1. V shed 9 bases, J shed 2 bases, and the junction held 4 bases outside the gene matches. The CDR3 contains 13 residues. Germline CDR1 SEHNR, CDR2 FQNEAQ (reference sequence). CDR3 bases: TGTGCCAGTAAGGGACAGGACACAGATACGCAGTATTTT. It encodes CASKGQDTDTQYF.

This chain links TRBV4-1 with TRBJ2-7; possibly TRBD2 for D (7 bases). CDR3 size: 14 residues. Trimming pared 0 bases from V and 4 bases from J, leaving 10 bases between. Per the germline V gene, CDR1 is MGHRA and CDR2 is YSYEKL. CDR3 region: CASSQDKGGYEQYF. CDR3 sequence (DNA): TGCGCCAGCAGCCAAGATAAGGGGGGGTACGAGCAGTACTTC.

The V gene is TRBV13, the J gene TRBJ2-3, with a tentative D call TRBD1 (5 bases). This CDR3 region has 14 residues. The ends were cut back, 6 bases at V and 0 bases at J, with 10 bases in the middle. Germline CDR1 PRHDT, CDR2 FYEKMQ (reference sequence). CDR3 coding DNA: TGTGCCAGCAGGGGGCAGGCGAGCACAGATACGCAGTATTTT. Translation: CASRGQASTDTQYF.

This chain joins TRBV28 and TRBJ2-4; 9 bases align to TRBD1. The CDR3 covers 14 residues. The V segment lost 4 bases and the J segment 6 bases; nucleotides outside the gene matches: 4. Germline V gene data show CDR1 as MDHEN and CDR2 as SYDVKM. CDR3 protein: CASSSDRGGNIQYF. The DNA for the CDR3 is TGTGCCAGCAGTTCGGACAGGGGCGGAAACATTCAGTACTTC.